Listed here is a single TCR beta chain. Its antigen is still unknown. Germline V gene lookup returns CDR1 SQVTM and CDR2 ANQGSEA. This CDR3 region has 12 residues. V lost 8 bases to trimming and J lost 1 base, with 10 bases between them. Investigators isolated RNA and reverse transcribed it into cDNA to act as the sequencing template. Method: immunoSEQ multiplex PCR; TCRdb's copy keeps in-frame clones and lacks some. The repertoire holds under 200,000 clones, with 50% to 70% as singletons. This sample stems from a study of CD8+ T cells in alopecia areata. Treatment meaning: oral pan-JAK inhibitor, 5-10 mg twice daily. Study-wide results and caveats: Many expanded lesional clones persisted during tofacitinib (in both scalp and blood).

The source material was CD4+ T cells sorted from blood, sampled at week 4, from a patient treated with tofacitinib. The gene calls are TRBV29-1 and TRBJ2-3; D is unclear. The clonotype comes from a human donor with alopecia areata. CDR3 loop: CSTTAGTDTQYF. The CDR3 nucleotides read TGCAGCACAACGGCCGGCACAGATACGCAGTATTTT.